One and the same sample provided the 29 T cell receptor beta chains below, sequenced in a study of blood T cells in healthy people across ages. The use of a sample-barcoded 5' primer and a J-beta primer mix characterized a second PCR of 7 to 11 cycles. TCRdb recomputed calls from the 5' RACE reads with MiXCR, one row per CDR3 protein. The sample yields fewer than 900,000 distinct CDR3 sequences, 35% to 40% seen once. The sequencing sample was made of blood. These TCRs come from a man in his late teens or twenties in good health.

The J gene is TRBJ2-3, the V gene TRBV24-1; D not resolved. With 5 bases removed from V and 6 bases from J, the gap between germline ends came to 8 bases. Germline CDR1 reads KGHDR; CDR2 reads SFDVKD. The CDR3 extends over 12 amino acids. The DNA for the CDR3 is TGTGCCACCAGTGGCCTGGGGGATACGCAGTATTTT. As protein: CATSGLGDTQYF.

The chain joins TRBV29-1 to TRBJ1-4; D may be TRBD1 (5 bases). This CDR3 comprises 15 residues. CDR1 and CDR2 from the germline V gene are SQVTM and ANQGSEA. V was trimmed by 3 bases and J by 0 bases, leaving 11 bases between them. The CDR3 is CSVDDSATTNEKLFF. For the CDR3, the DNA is TGCAGCGTTGACGACAGTGCTACAACTAATGAAAAACTGTTTTTT.

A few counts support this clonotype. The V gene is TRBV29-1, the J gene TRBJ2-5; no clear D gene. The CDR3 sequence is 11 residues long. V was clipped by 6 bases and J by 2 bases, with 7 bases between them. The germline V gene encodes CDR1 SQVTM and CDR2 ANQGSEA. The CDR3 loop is CSVHEQETQYF. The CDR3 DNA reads TGCAGCGTACATGAGCAAGAGACCCAGTACTTC. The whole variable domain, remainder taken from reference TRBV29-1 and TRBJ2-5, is SAVISQKPSRDICQRGTSLTIQCQVDSQVTMMFWYRQQPGQSLTLIATANQGSEATYESGFVIDKFPISRPNLTFSTLTVSNMSPEDSSIYLCSVHEQETQYFGPGTRLLVL.

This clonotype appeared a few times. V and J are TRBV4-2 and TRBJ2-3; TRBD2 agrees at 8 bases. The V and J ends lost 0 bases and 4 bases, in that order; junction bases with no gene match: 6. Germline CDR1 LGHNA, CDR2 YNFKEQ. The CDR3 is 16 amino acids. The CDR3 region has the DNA TGTGCCAGCAGCCAAGAGCCGGGGGGGCTATCAGATACGCAGTATTTT. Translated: CASSQEPGGLSDTQYF.

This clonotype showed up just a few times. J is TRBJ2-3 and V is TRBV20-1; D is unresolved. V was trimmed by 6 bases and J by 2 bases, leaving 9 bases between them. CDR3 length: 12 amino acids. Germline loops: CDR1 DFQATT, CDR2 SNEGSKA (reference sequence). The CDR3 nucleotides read TGCAGTGCCGAAATTTCCACAGATACGCAGTATTTT. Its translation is CSAEISTDTQYF.

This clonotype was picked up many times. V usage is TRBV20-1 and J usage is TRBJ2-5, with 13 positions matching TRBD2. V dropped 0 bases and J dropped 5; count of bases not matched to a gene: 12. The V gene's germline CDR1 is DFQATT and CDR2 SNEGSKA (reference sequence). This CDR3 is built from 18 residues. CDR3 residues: CSARDMMRTSGGGETQYF. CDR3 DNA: TGCAGTGCTAGAGATATGATGAGGACTAGCGGGGGTGGGGAGACCCAGTACTTC.

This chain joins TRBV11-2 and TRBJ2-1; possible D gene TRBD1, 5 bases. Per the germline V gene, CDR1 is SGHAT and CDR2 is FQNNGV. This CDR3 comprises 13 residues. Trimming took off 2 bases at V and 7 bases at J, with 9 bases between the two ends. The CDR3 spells CASSLNGANEQFF. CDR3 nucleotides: TGTGCCAGCAGCTTAAATGGGGCAAATGAGCAGTTCTTC. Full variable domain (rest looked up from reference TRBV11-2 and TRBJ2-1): EAGVAQSPRYKIIEKRQSVAFWCNPISGHATLYWYQQILGQGPKLLIQFQNNGVVDDSQLPKDRFSAERLKGVDSTLKIQPAKLEDSAVYLCASSLNGANEQFFGPGTRLTVL.

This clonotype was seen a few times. This chain's CDR3 is CSARKGGLYTEAFF. As DNA, the CDR3 is TGCAGTGCTAGGAAGGGGGGTCTATACACTGAAGCTTTCTTT. The chain couples TRBV20-1 to TRBJ1-1; TRBD1 is a possible D gene (6 bases). Per germline, CDR1 DFQATT and CDR2 SNEGSKA (reference sequence). CDR3 length: 14 residues. The ends were cut back, 3 bases at V and 3 bases at J, with 14 bases in the middle.

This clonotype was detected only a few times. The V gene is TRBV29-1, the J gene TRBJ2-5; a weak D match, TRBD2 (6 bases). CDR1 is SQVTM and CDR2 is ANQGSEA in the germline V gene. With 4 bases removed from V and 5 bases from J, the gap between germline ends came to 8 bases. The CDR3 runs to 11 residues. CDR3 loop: CSVVEGETQYF. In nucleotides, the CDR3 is TGCAGCGTTGTGGAGGGGGAGACCCAGTACTTC. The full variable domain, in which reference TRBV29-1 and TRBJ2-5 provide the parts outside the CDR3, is SAVISQKPSRDICQRGTSLTIQCQVDSQVTMMFWYRQQPGQSLTLIATANQGSEATYESGFVIDKFPISRPNLTFSTLTVSNMSPEDSSIYLCSVVEGETQYFGPGTRLLVL.

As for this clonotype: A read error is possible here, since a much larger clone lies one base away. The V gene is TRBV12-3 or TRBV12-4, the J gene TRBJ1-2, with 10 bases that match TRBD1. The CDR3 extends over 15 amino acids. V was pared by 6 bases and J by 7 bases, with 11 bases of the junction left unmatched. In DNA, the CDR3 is TGTGCCAGCAGCAACCCGGGACAGGGGCACCCTGGCTACACCTTC. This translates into CASSNPGQGHPGYTF.

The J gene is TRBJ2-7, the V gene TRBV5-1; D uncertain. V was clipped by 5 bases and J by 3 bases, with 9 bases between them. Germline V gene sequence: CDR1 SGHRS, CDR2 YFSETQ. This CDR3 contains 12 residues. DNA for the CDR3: TGCGCCAGCAGATCCGACGGCTACGAGCAGTACTTC. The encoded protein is CASRSDGYEQYF.

CDR3 coding DNA: TGTGCCAGCAGTTTGGCGCCGGGTAGCGGGGTGATGGATACGCAGTATTTT. The encoded protein is CASSLAPGSGVMDTQYF. This rearrangement joins TRBV12-3 or TRBV12-4 to TRBJ2-3; 8 bases map to TRBD2. The CDR3 is 17 amino acids. J was trimmed by 6 bases and V by 3 bases; bases with no gene match: 14.

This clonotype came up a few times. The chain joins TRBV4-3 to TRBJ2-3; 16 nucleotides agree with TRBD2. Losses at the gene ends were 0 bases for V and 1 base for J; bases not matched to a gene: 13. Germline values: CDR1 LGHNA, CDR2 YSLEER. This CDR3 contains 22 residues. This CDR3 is CASSQEFTGTSGGAYGTDTQYF. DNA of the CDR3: TGCGCCAGCAGCCAAGAATTCACCGGGACTAGCGGGGGGGCCTATGGCACAGATACGCAGTATTTT.

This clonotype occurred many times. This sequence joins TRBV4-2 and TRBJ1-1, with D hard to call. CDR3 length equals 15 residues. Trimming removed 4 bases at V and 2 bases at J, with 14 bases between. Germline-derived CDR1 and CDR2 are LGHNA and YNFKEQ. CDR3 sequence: CASSPTPLSNTEAFF. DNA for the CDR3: TGTGCCAGCAGCCCGACGCCTTTATCAAACACTGAAGCTTTCTTT.

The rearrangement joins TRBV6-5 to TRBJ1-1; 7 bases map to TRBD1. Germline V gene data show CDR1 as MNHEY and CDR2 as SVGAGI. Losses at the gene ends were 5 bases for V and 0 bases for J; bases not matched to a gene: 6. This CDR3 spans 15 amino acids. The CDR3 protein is CASSRDRLLNTEAFF. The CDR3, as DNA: TGTGCCAGCAGTAGGGACAGACTTCTGAACACTGAAGCTTTCTTT.

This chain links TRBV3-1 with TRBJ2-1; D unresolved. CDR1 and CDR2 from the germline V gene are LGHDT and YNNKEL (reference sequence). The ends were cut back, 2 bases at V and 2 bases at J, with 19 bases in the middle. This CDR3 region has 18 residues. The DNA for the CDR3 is TGTGCCAGCAGCCAAACTACTTTCGGATCGGGTCCCTACAATGAGCAGTTCTTC. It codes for CASSQTTFGSGPYNEQFF.

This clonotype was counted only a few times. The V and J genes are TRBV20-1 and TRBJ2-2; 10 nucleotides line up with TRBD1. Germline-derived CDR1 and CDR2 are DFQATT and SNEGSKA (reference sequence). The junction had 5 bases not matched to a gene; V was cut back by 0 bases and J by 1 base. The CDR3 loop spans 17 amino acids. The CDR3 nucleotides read TGCAGTGCTAGAGACAGGACAGGGGGGAGGAACACCGGGGAGCTGTTTTTT. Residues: CSARDRTGGRNTGELFF.

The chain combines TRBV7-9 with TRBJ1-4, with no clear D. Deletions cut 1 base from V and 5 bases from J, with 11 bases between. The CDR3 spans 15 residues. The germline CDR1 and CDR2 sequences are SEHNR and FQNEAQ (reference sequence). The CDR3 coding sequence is TGTGCCAGCAGCTTAGGTTCCAGTAGCAATGAAAAACTGTTTTTT. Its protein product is CASSLGSSSNEKLFF.

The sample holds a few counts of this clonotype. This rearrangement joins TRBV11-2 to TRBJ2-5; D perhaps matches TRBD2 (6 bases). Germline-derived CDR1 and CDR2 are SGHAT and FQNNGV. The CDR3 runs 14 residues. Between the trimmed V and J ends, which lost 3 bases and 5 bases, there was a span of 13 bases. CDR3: CASSFPGDGETQYF. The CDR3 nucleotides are TGTGCCAGCAGCTTTCCGGGGGATGGGGAGACCCAGTACTTC.

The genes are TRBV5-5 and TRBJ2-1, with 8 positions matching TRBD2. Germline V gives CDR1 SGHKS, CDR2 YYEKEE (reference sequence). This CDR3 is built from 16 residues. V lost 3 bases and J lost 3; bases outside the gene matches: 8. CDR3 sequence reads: CASSSLGLADYNEQFF. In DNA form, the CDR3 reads TGTGCCAGCAGCTCCCTTGGACTAGCAGACTACAATGAGCAGTTCTTC.

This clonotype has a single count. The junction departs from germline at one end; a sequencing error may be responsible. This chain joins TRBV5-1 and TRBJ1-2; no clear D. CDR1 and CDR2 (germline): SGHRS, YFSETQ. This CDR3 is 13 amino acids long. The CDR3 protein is CVSSLVQRYGYTF. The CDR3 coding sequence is TGCGTCAGCAGCTTGGTACAAAGATATGGCTACACCTTC.

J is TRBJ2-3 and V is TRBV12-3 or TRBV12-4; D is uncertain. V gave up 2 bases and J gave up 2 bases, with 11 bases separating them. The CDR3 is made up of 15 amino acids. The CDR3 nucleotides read TGTGCCAGCAGTTTATTAGACTTAAACACAGATACGCAGTATTTT. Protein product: CASSLLDLNTDTQYF.

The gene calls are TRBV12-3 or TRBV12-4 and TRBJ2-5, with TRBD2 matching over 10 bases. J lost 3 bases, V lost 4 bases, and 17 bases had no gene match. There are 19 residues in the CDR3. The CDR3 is CASSSFSGGPYGGEETQYF. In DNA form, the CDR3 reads TGTGCCAGCAGTTCCTTTAGCGGGGGGCCATACGGGGGGGAAGAGACCCAGTACTTC.

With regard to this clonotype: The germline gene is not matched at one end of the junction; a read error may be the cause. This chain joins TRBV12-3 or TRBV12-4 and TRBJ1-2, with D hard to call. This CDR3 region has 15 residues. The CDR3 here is CAGSRNAGRSYGYTF. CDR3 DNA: TGTGCCGGCAGTAGAAATGCCGGGAGATCCTATGGCTACACCTTC.

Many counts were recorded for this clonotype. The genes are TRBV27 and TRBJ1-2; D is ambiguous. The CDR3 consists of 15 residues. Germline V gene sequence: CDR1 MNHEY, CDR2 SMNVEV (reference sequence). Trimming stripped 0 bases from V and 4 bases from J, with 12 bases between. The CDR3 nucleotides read TGTGCCAGCAGTTTATCCCCCTGGGGAGGCTATGGCTACACCTTC. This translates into CASSLSPWGGYGYTF.

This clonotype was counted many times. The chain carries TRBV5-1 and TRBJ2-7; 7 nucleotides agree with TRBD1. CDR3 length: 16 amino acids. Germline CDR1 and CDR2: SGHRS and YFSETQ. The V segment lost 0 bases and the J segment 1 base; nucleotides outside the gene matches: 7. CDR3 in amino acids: CASSLDGTEYSYEQYF. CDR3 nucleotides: TGCGCCAGCAGCTTGGACGGGACAGAATATTCCTACGAGCAGTACTTC.

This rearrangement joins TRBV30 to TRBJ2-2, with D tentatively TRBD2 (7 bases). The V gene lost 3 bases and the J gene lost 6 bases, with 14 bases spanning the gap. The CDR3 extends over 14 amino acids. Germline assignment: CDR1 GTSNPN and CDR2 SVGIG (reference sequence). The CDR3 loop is CAWRMAGAPGELFF. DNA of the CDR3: TGTGCCTGGAGGATGGCGGGGGCTCCCGGGGAGCTGTTTTTT.

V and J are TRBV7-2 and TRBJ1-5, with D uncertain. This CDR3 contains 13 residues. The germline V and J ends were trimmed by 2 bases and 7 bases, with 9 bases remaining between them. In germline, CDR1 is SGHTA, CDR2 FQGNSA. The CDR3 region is CASSLTVRQPQHF. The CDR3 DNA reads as TGTGCCAGCAGCTTAACGGTAAGGCAGCCCCAGCATTTT.

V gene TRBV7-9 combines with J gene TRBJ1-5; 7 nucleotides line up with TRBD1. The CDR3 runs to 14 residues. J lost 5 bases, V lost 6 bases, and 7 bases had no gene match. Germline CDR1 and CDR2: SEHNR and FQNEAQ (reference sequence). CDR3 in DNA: TGTGCCAGCAGTGCACAGGGGAGCTATCAGCCCCAGCATTTT. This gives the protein CASSAQGSYQPQHF.